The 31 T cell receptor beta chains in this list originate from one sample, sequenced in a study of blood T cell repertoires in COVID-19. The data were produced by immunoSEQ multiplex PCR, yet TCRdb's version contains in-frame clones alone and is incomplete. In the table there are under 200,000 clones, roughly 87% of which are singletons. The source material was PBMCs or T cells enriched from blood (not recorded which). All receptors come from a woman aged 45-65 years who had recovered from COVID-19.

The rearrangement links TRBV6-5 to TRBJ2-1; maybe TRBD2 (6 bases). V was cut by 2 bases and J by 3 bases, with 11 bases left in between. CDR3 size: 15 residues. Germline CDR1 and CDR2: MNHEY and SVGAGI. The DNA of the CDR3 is TGTGCCAGCAGTTACGTGGGAGGCCGCTACAATGAGCAGTTCTTC. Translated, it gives CASSYVGGRYNEQFF.

DNA of the CDR3: TGTGCCAGCAGCCAGAACAATGAGCAGTTCTTC. Its protein product is CASSQNNEQFF. The chain couples TRBV12-3 or TRBV12-4 to TRBJ2-1, with D unclear. Between the trimmed V and J ends, which lost 6 bases and 5 bases, there was a span of 5 bases. The CDR3 is 11 residues long.

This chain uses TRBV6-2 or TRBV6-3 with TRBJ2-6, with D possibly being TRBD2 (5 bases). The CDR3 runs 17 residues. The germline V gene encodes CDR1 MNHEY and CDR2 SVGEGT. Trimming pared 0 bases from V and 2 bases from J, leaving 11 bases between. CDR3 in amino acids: CASSYSPREPGANVLTF. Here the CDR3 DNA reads TGTGCCAGCAGTTACTCCCCCCGGGAACCTGGGGCCAACGTCCTGACTTTC.

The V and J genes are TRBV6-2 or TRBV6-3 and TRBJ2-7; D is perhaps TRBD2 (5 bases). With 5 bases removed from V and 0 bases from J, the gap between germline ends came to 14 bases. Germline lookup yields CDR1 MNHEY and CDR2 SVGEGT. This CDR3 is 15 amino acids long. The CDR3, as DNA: TGTGCCAGCAGTCCCAGCGGCACCAGCTCCTACGAGCAGTACTTC. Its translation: CASSPSGTSSYEQYF.

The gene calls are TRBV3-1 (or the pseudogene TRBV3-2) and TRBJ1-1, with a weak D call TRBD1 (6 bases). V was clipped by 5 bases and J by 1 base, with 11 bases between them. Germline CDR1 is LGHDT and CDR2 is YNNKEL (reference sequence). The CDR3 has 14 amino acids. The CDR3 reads CASSIQGENTEAFF. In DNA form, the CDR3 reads TGTGCCAGCAGCATACAGGGAGAGAACACTGAAGCTTTCTTT.

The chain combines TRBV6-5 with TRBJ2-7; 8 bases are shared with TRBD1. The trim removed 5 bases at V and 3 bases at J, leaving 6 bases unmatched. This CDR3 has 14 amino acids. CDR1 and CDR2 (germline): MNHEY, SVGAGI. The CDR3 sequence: CASSKDRAYYEQYF. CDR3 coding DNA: TGTGCCAGCAGTAAGGACAGGGCCTACTACGAGCAGTACTTC.

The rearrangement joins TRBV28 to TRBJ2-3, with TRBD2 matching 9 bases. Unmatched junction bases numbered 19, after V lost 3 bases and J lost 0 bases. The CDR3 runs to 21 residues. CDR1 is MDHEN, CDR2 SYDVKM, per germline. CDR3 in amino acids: CASSFSRAGGPKWASTDTQYF. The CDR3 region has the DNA TGTGCCAGCAGTTTCTCCAGGGCGGGAGGGCCGAAGTGGGCTAGCACAGATACGCAGTATTTT.

The CDR3 loop reads CAIRGITGGPRDYGYTF. CDR3 nucleotides: TGTGCCATCCGGGGTATAACAGGGGGCCCTAGGGACTATGGCTACACCTTC. V gene TRBV28 combines with J gene TRBJ1-2; 9 bases line up with TRBD1. V trimming: 10 bases; J trimming: 3 bases; junction bases outside the gene matches: 18. CDR3 length equals 17 residues. The germline gives CDR1 MDHEN, CDR2 SYDVKM.

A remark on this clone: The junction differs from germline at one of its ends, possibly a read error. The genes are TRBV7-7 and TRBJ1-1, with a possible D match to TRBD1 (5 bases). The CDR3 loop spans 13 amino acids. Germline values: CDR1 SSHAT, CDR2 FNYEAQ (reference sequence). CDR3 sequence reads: CASSLQANTEAFF. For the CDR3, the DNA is TGTGCTAGCAGCTTACAGGCGAACACTGAAGCTTTCTTT.

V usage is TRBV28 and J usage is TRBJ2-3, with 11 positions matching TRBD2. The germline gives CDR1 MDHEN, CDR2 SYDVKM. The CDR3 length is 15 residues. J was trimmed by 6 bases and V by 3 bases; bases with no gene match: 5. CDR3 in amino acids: CASSFLAGGTDTQYF. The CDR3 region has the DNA TGTGCCAGCAGTTTTTTAGCGGGAGGGACCGATACGCAGTATTTT.

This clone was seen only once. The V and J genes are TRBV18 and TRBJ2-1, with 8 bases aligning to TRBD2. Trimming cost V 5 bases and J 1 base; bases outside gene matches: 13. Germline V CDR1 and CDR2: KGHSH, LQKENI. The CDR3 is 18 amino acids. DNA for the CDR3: TGTGCCAGCTCAGCCCAACCATTACTAGCGGAGTCCTACAATGAGCAGTTCTTC. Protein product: CASSAQPLLAESYNEQFF.

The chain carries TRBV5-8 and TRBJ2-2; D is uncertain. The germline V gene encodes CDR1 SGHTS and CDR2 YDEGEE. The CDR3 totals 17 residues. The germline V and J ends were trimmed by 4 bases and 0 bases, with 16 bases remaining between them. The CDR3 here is CASSGLRRPANTGELFF. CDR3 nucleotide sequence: TGTGCCAGCAGCGGGTTAAGGAGACCAGCGAACACCGGGGAGCTGTTTTTT. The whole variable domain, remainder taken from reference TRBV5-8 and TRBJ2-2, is EAGVTQSPTHLIKTRGQQATLRCSPISGHTSVYWYQQALGLGLQFLLWYDEGEERNRGNFPPRFSGRQFPNYSSELNVNALELEDSALYLCASSGLRRPANTGELFFGEGSRLTVL.

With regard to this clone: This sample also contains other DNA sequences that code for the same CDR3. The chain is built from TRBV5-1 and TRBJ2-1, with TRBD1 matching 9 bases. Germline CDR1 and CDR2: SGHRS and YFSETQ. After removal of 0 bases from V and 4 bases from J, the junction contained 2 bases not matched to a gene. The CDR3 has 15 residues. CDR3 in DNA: TGCGCCAGCAGCTTGGAGGGGACAGGGTACAATGAGCAGTTCTTC. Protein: CASSLEGTGYNEQFF.

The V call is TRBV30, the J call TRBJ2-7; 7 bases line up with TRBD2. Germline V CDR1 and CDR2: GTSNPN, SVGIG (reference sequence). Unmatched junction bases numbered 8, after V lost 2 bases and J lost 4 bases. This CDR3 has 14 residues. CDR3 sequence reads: CAWSIGGGSYEQYF. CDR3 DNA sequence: TGTGCCTGGAGTATAGGCGGCGGGAGTTACGAGCAGTACTTC.

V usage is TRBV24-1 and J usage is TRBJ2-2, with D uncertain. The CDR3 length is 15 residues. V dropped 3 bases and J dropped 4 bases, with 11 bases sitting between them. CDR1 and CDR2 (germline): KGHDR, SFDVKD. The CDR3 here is CATSDRSPPTGELFF. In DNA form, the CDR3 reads TGTGCCACCAGTGATCGCAGTCCACCCACCGGGGAGCTGTTTTTT.

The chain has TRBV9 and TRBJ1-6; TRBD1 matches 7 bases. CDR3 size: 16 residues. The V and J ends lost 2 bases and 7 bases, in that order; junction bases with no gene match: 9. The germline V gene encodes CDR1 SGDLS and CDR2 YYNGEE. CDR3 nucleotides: TGTGCCAGCAGCGTGTTTTCTGACAGGGCAAATTCACCCCTCCACTTT. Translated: CASSVFSDRANSPLHF.

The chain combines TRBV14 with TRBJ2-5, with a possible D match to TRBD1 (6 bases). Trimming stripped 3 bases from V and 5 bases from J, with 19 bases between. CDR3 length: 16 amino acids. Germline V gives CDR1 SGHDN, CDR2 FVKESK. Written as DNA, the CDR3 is TGTGCCAGCAGCCACCCACCGGGACACCGACCGGAGACCCAGTACTTC. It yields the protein CASSHPPGHRPETQYF.

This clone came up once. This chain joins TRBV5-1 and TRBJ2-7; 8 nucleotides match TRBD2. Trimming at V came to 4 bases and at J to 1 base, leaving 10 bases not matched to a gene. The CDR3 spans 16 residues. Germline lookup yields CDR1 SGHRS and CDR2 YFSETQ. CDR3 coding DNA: TGCGCCAGCAGCCCCGCGGGGGGCTCGTCGTCCTACGAGCAGTACTTC. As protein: CASSPAGGSSSYEQYF.

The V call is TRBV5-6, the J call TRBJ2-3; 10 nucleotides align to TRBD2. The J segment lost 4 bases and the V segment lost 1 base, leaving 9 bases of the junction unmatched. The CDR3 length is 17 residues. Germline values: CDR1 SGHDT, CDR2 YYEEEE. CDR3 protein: CASSLLPSGSIADTQYF. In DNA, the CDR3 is TGTGCCAGCAGCTTGTTGCCTAGCGGGAGTATCGCAGATACGCAGTATTTT.

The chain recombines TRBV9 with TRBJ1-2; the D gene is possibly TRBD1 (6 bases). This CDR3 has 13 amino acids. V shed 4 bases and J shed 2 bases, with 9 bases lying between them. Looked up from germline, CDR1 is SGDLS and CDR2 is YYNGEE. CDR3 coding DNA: TGTGCCAGCAGCCCTACAGGGAACTATGGCTACACCTTC. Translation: CASSPTGNYGYTF.

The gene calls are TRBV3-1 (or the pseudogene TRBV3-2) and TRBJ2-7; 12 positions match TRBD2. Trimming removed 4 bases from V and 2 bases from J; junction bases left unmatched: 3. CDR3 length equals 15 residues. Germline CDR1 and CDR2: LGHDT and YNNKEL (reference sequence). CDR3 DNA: TGTGCCAGCAGCCTCCGACTAGCGGGAGCCTACGAGCAGTACTTC. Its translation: CASSLRLAGAYEQYF.

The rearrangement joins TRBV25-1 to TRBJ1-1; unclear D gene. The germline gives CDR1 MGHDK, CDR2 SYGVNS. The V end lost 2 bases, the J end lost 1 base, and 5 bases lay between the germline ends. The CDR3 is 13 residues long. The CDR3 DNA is TGTGCCAGCAGTGAACAGGCGAACACTGAAGCTTTCTTT. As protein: CASSEQANTEAFF.

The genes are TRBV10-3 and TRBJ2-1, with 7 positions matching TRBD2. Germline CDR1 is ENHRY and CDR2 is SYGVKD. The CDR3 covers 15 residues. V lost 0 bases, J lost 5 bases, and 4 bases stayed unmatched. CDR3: CAISESGRANNEQFF. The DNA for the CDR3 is TGTGCCATCAGTGAGTCGGGGAGGGCGAACAATGAGCAGTTCTTC.

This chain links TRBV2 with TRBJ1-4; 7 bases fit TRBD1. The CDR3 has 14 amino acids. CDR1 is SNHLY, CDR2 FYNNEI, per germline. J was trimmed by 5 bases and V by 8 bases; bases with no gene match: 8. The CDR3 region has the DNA TGTGCCAGCGGGAGGACAGGAGAAAATGAAAAACTGTTTTTT. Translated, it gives CASGRTGENEKLFF.

The CDR3 nucleotides are TGCGCCAGCAGCTGGGGACTAGCGGGAAGCTACAATGAGCAGTTCTTC. Translation gives CASSWGLAGSYNEQFF. The chain couples TRBV5-1 to TRBJ2-1; 13 nucleotides line up with TRBD2. CDR1 is SGHRS, CDR2 YFSETQ, per germline. The CDR3 is made up of 16 amino acids. V lost 3 bases, J lost 3 bases, and 3 bases stayed unmatched.

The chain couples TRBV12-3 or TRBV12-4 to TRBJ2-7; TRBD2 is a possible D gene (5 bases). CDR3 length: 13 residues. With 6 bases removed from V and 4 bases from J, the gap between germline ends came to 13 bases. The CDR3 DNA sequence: TGTGCCAGCAGCCCTTTCGGGGAATACGAGCAGTACTTC. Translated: CASSPFGEYEQYF.

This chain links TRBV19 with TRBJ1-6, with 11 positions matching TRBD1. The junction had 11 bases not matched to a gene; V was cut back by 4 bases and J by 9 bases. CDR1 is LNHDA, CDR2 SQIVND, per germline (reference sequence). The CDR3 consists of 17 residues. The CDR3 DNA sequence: TGTGCCAGTAGTAGCTCTGGGACAGGGGGAATTACTTCACCCCTCCACTTT. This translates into CASSSSGTGGITSPLHF.

CDR3 in DNA: TGTGCCAGCAGTCCCTGGACAGGGGCTGGCTACACCTTC. It is translated as CASSPWTGAGYTF. V gene TRBV6-2 or TRBV6-3 combines with J gene TRBJ1-2, with 9 bases that match TRBD1. The CDR3 is made up of 13 amino acids. Germline V gene lookup returns CDR1 MNHEY and CDR2 SVGEGT. Trimming took 5 bases from V and 7 from J; bases not matched to a gene: 5.

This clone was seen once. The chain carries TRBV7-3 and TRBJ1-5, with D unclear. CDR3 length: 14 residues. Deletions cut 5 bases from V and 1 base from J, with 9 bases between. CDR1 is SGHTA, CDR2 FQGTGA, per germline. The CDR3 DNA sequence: TGTGCCAGCAGCAAACCGGGAAGCAATCAGCCCCAGCATTTT. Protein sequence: CASSKPGSNQPQHF.

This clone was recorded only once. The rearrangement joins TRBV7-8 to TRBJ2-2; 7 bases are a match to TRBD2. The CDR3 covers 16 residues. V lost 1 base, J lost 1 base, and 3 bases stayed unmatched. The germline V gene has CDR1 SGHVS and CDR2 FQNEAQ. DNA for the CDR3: TGTGCCAGCAGCTTAGAGTCTAGCGGGAACACCGGGGAGCTGTTTTTT. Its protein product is CASSLESSGNTGELFF.

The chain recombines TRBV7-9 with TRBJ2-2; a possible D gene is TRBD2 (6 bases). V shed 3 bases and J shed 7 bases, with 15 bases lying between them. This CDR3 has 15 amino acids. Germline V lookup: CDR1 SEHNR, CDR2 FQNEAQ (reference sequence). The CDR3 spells CASSFLGGASGELFF. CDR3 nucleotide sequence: TGTGCCAGCAGCTTCTTGGGGGGAGCGAGCGGGGAGCTGTTTTTT.